These 29 T cell receptor beta chains share one sample of origin, sequenced in a study of T cell responses to AZD1222 COVID-19 vaccine. Method: immunoSEQ multiplex PCR; TCRdb's copy keeps in-frame clones and lacks some. The table has about 66,000 clones, about 88% seen once. The specimen was peripheral blood, collected on day 0 of AZD1222 vaccination. The source of these receptors is an adult in good health.

On this clone: The same CDR3 also results from other DNA sequences found in this sample. J is TRBJ1-1 and V is TRBV11-2; D gene unclear. CDR1 is SGHAT and CDR2 is FQNNGV in the germline V gene. The CDR3 loop spans 12 amino acids. V was pared by 6 bases and J by 1 base, with 6 bases between. The CDR3 DNA sequence: TGTGCCAGCAGGCTAGGGAACACTGAAGCTTTCTTT. It specifies CASRLGNTEAFF.

The chain has TRBV11-3 and TRBJ1-1; D is ambiguous. V lost 5 bases and J 0 bases, leaving 1 base between the germline ends. From germline, CDR1 is SGHNT and CDR2 YENEEA. CDR3 size: 11 residues. The CDR3 DNA is TGTGCCAGCAGCCTGAACACTGAAGCTTTCTTT. Amino acid sequence: CASSLNTEAFF.

The rearrangement joins TRBV7-8 to TRBJ2-7; D may be TRBD1 or TRBD2 (6 bases each). The germline gives CDR1 SGHVS, CDR2 FQNEAQ. Deletions cut 7 bases from V and 2 bases from J, with 12 bases between. This CDR3 region has 13 residues. CDR3 coding DNA: TGTGCCAGCAATAAGGGGGGAACCTACGAGCAGTACTTC. Translation gives CASNKGGTYEQYF.

This clone has a single count. This chain joins TRBV6-2 or TRBV6-3 and TRBJ1-1; the D is unclear. V shed 0 bases and J shed 8 bases, with 4 bases lying between them. The CDR3 loop spans 11 amino acids. Germline V gene lookup returns CDR1 MNHEY and CDR2 SVGEGT. CDR3 amino acids: CASSYSLEAFF. CDR3 coding DNA: TGTGCCAGCAGTTACTCACTAGAAGCTTTCTTT.

This chain joins TRBV7-3 and TRBJ2-5; tentatively, D is TRBD2 (5 bases). The V end was cut by 5 bases, the J end by 2 bases, with 15 bases between. CDR1 is SGHTA, CDR2 FQGTGA, per germline. This CDR3 contains 15 residues. The CDR3 region is CASSLLGREQETQYF. CDR3 sequence (DNA): TGTGCCAGCAGCCTACTCGGACGGGAACAAGAGACCCAGTACTTC.

The rearrangement uses TRBV7-5 and TRBJ1-6. TRBV7-5 is annotated as a pseudogene. This CDR3 region has 18 residues. This chain's CDR3 is CARSLARSNTPDNSPLHF. Written as DNA, the CDR3 is TGTGCCAGAAGCTTAGCGAGGTCCAACACCCCAGACAATTCACCCCTCCACTTT.

V gene TRBV3-1 (or the pseudogene TRBV3-2) combines with J gene TRBJ2-7, with D perhaps given as TRBD1 or TRBD2 (5 bases each). The V end lost 9 bases, the J end lost 4 bases, and 19 bases lay between the germline ends. CDR3 length: 14 amino acids. The germline gives CDR1 LGHDT, CDR2 YNNKEL (reference sequence). CDR3 protein: CASSGPISHYEQYF. The CDR3 DNA reads as TGTGCCAGTTCGGGGCCTATTTCCCATTACGAGCAGTACTTC.

The V and J genes are TRBV7-8 and TRBJ2-7; 7 nucleotides align to TRBD2. Germline CDR1 reads SGHVS; CDR2 reads FQNEAQ. This CDR3 has 15 residues. J was trimmed by 1 base and V by 5 bases; bases with no gene match: 8. This CDR3 reads CASSHLGGGSYEQYF. The CDR3 bases are TGTGCCAGCAGCCACTTGGGGGGGGGATCCTACGAGCAGTACTTC. Supplemented by reference TRBV7-8 and TRBJ2-7, the full variable domain reads GAGVSQSPRYKVAKRGQDVALRCDPISGHVSLFWYQQALGQGPEFLTYFQNEAQLDKSGLPSDRFFAERPEGSVSTLKIQRTQQEDSAVYLCASSHLGGGSYEQYFGPGTRLTVT.

The J gene is TRBJ1-1, the V gene TRBV18, with D perhaps TRBD1 (5 bases). Per the germline V gene, CDR1 is KGHSH and CDR2 is LQKENI. V lost 3 bases and J 1 base, leaving 12 bases between the germline ends. The CDR3 spans 15 residues. The CDR3 sequence: CASSPRGDGNTEAFF. The CDR3 DNA reads TGTGCCAGCTCACCCAGAGGGGACGGGAACACTGAAGCTTTCTTT.

CDR3 protein: CASSQALWGLQETQYF. CDR3 bases: TGTGCCAGCAGCCAAGCCCTTTGGGGGTTACAAGAGACCCAGTACTTC. The chain carries TRBV14 and TRBJ2-5, with D possibly being TRBD1 or TRBD2 (5 bases each). Trimming removed 1 base at V and 2 bases at J, with 14 bases between. From germline, CDR1 is SGHDN and CDR2 FVKESK. The CDR3 contains 16 residues.

As for this clone: The same CDR3 is also encoded by other DNA sequences in this sample. The chain joins TRBV7-8 to TRBJ2-7, with 7 bases that match TRBD1. Germline assignment: CDR1 SGHVS and CDR2 FQNEAQ. The CDR3 contains 14 residues. Trimming at V came to 1 base and at J to 1 base, leaving 1 base not matched to a gene. The CDR3 is CASSLDRGSYEQYF. Here the CDR3 DNA reads TGTGCCAGCAGCTTAGACAGGGGTTCCTACGAGCAGTACTTC.

This clone was seen only a few times. The chain links TRBV4-3 to TRBJ1-1; possible D gene TRBD1, 5 bases. Trimming took 1 base from V and 1 from J, leaving 19 bases between them. This CDR3 has 18 residues. CDR1 is LGHNA, CDR2 YSLEER, per germline. The DNA for the CDR3 is TGCGCCAGCAGCCAAGTTATTATAACAGGTCTTACGAACACTGAAGCTTTCTTT. It translates to CASSQVIITGLTNTEAFF.

V gene TRBV6-5 combines with J gene TRBJ1-6, with TRBD1 as a possible D gene (5 bases). Germline CDR1 and CDR2: MNHEY and SVGAGI. V gave up 5 bases and J gave up 7 bases, with 9 bases separating them. CDR3 length: 13 amino acids. The CDR3 is CASSRGPNSPLHF. CDR3 in DNA: TGTGCCAGCAGTAGGGGCCCCAATTCACCCCTCCACTTT.

The chain has TRBV9 and TRBJ1-4; D unresolved. The CDR3 covers 13 residues. Germline V CDR1 and CDR2: SGDLS, YYNGEE. With 4 bases removed from V and 8 bases from J, the gap between germline ends came to 12 bases. The CDR3 bases are TGTGCCAGCAGCCCTGATGCGGGGGAAAAACTGTTTTTT. Its translation is CASSPDAGEKLFF. Full variable domain (outside the CDR3, taken from reference TRBV9 and TRBJ1-4): DSGVTQTPKHLITATGQRVTLRCSPRSGDLSVYWYQQSLDQGLQFLIQYYNGEERAKGNILERFSAQQFPDLHSELNLSSLELGDSALYFCASSPDAGEKLFFGSGTQLSVL.

The chain has TRBV4-3 and TRBJ1-6; D unclear. The CDR3 length is 15 residues. V dropped 0 bases and J dropped 11 bases, with 14 bases sitting between them. CDR1 is LGHNA and CDR2 is YSLEER in the germline V gene. Here the CDR3 reads CASSQERAQLAPLHF. The CDR3 nucleotides are TGCGCCAGCAGCCAAGAGAGGGCGCAGCTAGCACCCCTCCACTTT.

V is TRBV9 and J is TRBJ1-2; D not resolved. CDR1 and CDR2 from the germline V gene are SGDLS and YYNGEE. Trimming cost V 0 bases and J 7 bases, with 7 bases left between them. This CDR3 is built from 12 residues. The CDR3 nucleotides read TGTGCCAGCAGCGTAGGGCCGGCTGGCTACACCTTC. The encoded protein is CASSVGPAGYTF.

This clone turned up a few times. The gene calls are TRBV10-1 and TRBJ2-1; a weak D match, TRBD2 (5 bases). The CDR3 is 15 amino acids. Trimming took 5 bases from V and 0 from J, leaving 11 bases between them. From germline, CDR1 is WNHNN and CDR2 SYGVQD (reference sequence). The CDR3 reads CASSRTADSYNEQFF. In nucleotides, the CDR3 is TGCGCCAGCAGTAGAACAGCGGACTCCTACAATGAGCAGTTCTTC.

The V gene is TRBV4-3, the J gene TRBJ1-2, with a weak D call TRBD1 (6 bases). This CDR3 region has 14 residues. The V end lost 4 bases, the J end lost 4 bases, and 13 bases lay between the germline ends. Germline-derived CDR1 and CDR2 are LGHNA and YSLEER. DNA for the CDR3: TGCGCCAGCAGCCGGACGAGGGGGATCTATGGCTACACCTTC. This codes for CASSRTRGIYGYTF.

The chain carries TRBV7-2 and TRBJ2-2; the D is unclear. Trimming took 0 bases from V and 3 from J, leaving 11 bases between them. Per germline, CDR1 SGHTA and CDR2 FQGNSA. The CDR3 sequence is 16 residues long. CDR3 sequence reads: CASSLAGGWDTGELFF. CDR3 bases: TGTGCCAGCAGCTTAGCAGGTGGCTGGGACACCGGGGAGCTGTTTTTT.

V and J are TRBV2 and TRBJ2-1, with 9 positions matching TRBD1. The J segment lost 9 bases and the V segment lost 4 bases, leaving 10 bases of the junction unmatched. The CDR3 sequence is 15 residues long. The germline V gene encodes CDR1 SNHLY and CDR2 FYNNEI. The DNA of the CDR3 is TGTGCCAGCAGTGTAAGACAGGGGGGCCTTAGTGAGCAGTTCTTC. This sequence encodes CASSVRQGGLSEQFF.

The chain recombines TRBV27 with TRBJ1-5; 9 bases line up with TRBD1. The junction had 4 bases not matched to a gene; V was cut back by 6 bases and J by 4 bases. The CDR3 length is 14 residues. Looked up from germline, CDR1 is MNHEY and CDR2 is SMNVEV (reference sequence). Here the CDR3 DNA reads TGTGCCAGCAGCGATGACAGGGGGAATCAGCCCCAGCATTTT. Its translation: CASSDDRGNQPQHF.

The CDR3 nucleotides are TGTGCCACCAGTGACCCCCGGGACAGACTCTACAATGAGCAGTTCTTC. Its protein product is CATSDPRDRLYNEQFF. The chain links TRBV24-1 to TRBJ2-1, with 7 bases fitting TRBD1. Unmatched junction bases numbered 8, after V lost 4 bases and J lost 3 bases. The germline V gene has CDR1 KGHDR and CDR2 SFDVKD. The CDR3 loop spans 16 amino acids.

V and J are TRBV7-8 and TRBJ2-7; TRBD2 matches 8 bases. The germline V gene encodes CDR1 SGHVS and CDR2 FQNEAQ. J lost 4 bases, V lost 1 base, and 3 bases had no gene match. The CDR3 totals 14 residues. The CDR3 here is CASSLGQREYEQYF. In DNA, the CDR3 is TGTGCCAGCAGCTTAGGGCAGCGGGAGTACGAGCAGTACTTC.

This clone was seen once. The chain has TRBV29-1 and TRBJ1-2, with TRBD1 identical over 7 bases. The CDR3 contains 15 residues. The junction had 10 bases not matched to a gene; V was cut back by 1 base and J by 5 bases. Germline V CDR1 and CDR2: SQVTM, ANQGSEA. The CDR3 DNA reads as TGCAGCGTTGAAGGGCAGGGGGACCCGAGGTATGGCTACACCTTC. Encoded protein: CSVEGQGDPRYGYTF.

The chain is built from TRBV12-3 or TRBV12-4 and TRBJ1-2; D remains unclear. V gave up 8 bases and J gave up 2 bases, with 9 bases separating them. The CDR3 sequence is 12 residues long. CDR3 in amino acids: CASRRLNYGYTF. In DNA, the CDR3 is TGTGCCAGCCGAAGATTAAACTATGGCTACACCTTC.

The rearrangement links TRBV9 to TRBJ1-2, with D unresolved. V lost 2 bases and J lost 0, with 8 bases in between. The CDR3 runs to 14 residues. CDR1 and CDR2 (germline): SGDLS, YYNGEE. CDR3 nucleotide sequence: TGTGCCAGCAGCGTGCGGGCCTCTAACTATGGCTACACCTTC. Protein product: CASSVRASNYGYTF.

In nucleotides, the CDR3 is TGCGCCAGCAGCACTGGACAGAATTACGAGCAGTACTTC. Protein product: CASSTGQNYEQYF. The chain links TRBV5-1 to TRBJ2-7; D perhaps matches TRBD1 (6 bases). Germline assignment: CDR1 SGHRS and CDR2 YFSETQ. Trimming left V 4 bases short and J 4 bases short, with 12 bases between. This CDR3 comprises 13 residues. Complete variable domain (other parts from reference TRBV5-1 and TRBJ2-7): KAGVTQTPRYLIKTRGQQVTLSCSPISGHRSVSWYQQTPGQGLQFLFEYFSETQRNKGNFPGRFSGRQFSNSRSEMNVSTLELGDSALYLCASSTGQNYEQYFGPGTRLTVT.

The J gene is TRBJ1-2, the V gene TRBV19; D gene unclear. CDR3 length equals 11 residues. The ends were cut back, 6 bases at V and 2 bases at J, with 4 bases in the middle. Germline CDR1 LNHDA, CDR2 SQIVND (reference sequence). The CDR3, as DNA: TGTGCCAGTAGGGTGAACTATGGCTACACCTTC. Protein: CASRVNYGYTF.

The chain joins TRBV4-1 to TRBJ1-5; the D is unclear. This CDR3 has 15 amino acids. Germline V gives CDR1 MGHRA, CDR2 YSYEKL. V lost 0 bases, J lost 1 base, and 7 bases lay in between. The CDR3 region is CASSQEVRSNQPQHF. The DNA of the CDR3 is TGCGCCAGCAGCCAAGAGGTGAGAAGCAATCAGCCCCAGCATTTT.